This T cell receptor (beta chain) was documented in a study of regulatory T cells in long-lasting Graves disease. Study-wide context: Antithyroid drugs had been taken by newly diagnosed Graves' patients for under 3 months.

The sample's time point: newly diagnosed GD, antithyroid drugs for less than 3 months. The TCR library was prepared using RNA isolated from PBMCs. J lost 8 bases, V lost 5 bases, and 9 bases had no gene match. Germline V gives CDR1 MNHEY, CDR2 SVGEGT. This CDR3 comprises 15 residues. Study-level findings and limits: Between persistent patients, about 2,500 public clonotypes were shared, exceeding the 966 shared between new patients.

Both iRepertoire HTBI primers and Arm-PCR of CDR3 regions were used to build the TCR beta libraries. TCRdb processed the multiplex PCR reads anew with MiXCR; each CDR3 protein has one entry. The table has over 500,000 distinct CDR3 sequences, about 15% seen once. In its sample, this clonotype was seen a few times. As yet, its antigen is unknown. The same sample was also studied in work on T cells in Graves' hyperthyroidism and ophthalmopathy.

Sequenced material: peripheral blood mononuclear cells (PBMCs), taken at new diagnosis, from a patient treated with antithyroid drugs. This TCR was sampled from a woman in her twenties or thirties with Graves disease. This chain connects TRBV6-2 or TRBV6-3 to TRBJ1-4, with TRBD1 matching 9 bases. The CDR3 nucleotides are TGTGCCAGCAGTGTACAACAGGGGGCAGGGGAAAAACTGTTTTTT. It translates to CASSVQQGAGEKLFF.